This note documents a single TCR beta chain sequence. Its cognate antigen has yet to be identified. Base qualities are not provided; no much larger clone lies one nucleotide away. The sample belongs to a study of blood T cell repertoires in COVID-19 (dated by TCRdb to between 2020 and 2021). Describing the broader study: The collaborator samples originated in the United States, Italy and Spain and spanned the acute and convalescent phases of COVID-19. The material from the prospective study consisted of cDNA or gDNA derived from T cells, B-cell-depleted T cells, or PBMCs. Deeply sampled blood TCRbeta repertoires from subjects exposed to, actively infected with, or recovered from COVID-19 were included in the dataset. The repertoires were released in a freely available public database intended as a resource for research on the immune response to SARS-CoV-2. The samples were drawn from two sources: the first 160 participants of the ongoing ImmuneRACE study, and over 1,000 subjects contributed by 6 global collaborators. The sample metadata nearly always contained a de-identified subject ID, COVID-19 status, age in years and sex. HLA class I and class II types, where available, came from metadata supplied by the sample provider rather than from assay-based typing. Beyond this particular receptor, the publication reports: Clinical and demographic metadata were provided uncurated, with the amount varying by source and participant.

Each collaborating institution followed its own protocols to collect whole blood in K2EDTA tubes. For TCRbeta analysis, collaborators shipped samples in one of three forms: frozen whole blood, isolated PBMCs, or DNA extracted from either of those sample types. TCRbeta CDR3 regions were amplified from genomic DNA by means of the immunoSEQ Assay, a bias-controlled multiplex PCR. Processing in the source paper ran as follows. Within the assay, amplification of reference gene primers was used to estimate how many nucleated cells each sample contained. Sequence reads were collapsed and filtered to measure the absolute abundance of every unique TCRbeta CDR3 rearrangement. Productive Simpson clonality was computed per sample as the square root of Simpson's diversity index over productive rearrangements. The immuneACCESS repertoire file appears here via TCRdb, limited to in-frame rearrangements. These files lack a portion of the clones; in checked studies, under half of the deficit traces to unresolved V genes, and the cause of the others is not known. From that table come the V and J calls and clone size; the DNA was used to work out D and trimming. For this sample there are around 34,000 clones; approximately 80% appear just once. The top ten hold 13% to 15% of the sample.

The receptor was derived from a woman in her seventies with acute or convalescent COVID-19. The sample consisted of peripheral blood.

The sequenced DNA is TGTGCCAGCAGCCCTCTAGCGCCCGACGGGGAGACCCAGTACTTC. This sequence encodes CASSPLAPDGETQYF. The chain uses TRBV3-1 (or the pseudogene TRBV3-2) and TRBJ2-5, with TRBD2 perhaps the D gene, on 6 matching bases. Spanning cysteine to phenylalanine, the CDR3 consists of 15 amino acids. Just the 45-base CDR3 DNA is kept, in frame starting at base 1. V loses 4 bases of germline sequence and J loses 5 bases, and the interval between the two ends is 17 bases. The germline V gene (reference sequence) sets CDR1 to LGHDT and CDR2 to YNNKEL.